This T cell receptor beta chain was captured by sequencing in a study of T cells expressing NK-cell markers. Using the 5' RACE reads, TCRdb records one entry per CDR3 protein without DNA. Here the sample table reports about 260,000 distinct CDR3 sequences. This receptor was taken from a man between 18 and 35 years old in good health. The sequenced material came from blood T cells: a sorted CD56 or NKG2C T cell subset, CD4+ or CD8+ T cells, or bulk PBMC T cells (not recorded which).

Here the CDR3 reads CASSLYLGASSNEQFF. The chain joins TRBV7-9 to TRBJ2-1. Germline V lookup: CDR1 SEHNR, CDR2 FQNEAQ (reference sequence). The CDR3 is made up of 16 amino acids.